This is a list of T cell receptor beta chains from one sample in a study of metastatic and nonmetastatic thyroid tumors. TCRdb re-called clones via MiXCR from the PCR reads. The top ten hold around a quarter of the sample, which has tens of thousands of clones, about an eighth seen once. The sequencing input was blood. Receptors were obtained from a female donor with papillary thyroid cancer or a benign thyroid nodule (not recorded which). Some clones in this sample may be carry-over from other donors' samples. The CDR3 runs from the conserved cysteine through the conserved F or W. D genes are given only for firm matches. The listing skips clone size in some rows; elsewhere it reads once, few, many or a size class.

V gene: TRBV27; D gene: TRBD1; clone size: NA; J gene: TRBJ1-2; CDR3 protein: CASSLGAVQGAYGYTF; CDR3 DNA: TGTGCCAGCAGTTTAGGGGCGGTCCAGGGGGCATATGGCTACACCTTC
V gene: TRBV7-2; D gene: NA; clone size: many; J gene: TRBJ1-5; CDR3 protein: CASSLFTGQPQHF; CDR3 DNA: TGTGCCAGCAGCTTATTCACCGGTCAGCCCCAGCATTTT
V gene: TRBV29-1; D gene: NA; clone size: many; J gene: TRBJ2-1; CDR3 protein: CSVEDRYNEQFF; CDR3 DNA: TGCAGCGTTGAAGACAGGTACAATGAGCAGTTCTTC
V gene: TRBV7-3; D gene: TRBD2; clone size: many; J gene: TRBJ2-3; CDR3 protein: CASSRTSGTDTQYF; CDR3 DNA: TGTGCCAGCAGCCGGACTAGTGGTACAGATACGCAGTATTTT
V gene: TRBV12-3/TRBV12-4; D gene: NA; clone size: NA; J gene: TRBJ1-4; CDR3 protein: CASSSTSRTNEKLFF; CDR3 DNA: TGTGCCAGCAGTTCGACAAGCAGAACTAATGAAAAACTGTTTTTT
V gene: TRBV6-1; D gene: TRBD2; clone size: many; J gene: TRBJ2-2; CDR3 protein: CASYSGDTGELFF; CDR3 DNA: TGTGCCAGTTATAGCGGGGACACCGGGGAGCTGTTTTTT
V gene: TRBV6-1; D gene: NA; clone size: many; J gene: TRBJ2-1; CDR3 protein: CASSARRGALGNNEQFF; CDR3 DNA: TGTGCCAGCAGTGCAAGAAGGGGGGCTTTAGGTAACAATGAGCAGTTCTTC
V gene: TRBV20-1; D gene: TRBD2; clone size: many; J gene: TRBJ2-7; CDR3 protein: CSARDPGERGTPLHEQYF; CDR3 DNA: TGCAGTGCTAGAGATCCCGGGGAGCGGGGGACCCCCCTACACGAGCAGTACTTC
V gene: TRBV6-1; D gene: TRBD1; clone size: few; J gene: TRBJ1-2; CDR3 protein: CAIKGAYGYTF; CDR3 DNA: TGTGCCATCAAGGGGGCCTATGGCTACACCTTC
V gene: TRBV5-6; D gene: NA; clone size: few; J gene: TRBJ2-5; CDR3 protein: CASSLCGVPRAQYF; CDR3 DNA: TGTGCCAGCAGCCTGTGTGGCGTCCCAAGGGCCCAGTACTTC
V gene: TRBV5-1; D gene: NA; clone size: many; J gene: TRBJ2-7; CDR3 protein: CASSYQQGRGEQYF; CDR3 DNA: TGCGCCAGCAGCTACCAACAGGGACGCGGAGAGCAGTACTTC
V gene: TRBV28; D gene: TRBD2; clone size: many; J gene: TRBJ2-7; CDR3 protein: CATSVWTSGNEQYF; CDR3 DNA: TGTGCCACTTCTGTATGGACTAGCGGGAACGAGCAGTACTTC
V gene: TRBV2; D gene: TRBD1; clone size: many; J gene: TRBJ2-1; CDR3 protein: CARDPGQGHRGEQFF; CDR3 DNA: TGTGCCAGAGACCCGGGACAGGGCCACCGGGGTGAGCAGTTCTTC
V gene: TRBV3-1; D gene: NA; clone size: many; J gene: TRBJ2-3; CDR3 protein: CASSQGSLLGDTQYF; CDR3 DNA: TGTGCCAGCAGCCAGGGAAGCCTTCTTGGGGATACGCAGTATTTT
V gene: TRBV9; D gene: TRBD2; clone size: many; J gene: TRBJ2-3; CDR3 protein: CASSVTAGGPTDTQYF; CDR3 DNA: TGTGCCAGCAGCGTAACAGCGGGAGGGCCCACAGATACGCAGTATTTT
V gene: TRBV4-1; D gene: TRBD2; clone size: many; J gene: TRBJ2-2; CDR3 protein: CASSTPSGKVPGELFF; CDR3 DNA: TGCGCCAGCAGCACCCCTAGCGGGAAGGTGCCCGGGGAGCTGTTTTTT
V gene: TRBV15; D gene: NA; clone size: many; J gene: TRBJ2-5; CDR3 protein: CATSRDPGSQETQYF; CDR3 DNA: TGTGCCACCAGCAGAGATCCCGGGAGCCAAGAGACCCAGTACTTC
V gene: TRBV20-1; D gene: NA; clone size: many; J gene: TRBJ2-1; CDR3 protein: CSAPTVYNEQFF; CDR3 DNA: TGCAGTGCCCCGACAGTTTACAATGAGCAGTTCTTC
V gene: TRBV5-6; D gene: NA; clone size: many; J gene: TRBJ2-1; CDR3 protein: CASSLRVGLVNEQFF; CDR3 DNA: TGTGCCAGCAGCTTGAGGGTAGGGTTGGTCAATGAGCAGTTCTTC
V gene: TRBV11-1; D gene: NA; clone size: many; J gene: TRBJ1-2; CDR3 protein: CASSFGRELYGYTF; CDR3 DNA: TGTGCCAGCAGCTTTGGCCGGGAACTCTATGGCTACACCTTC
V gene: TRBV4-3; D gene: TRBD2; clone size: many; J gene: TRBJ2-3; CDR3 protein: CASSQGHSGRPDTQYF; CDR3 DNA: TGCGCCAGCAGCCAAGGCCATAGCGGGAGGCCAGATACGCAGTATTTT
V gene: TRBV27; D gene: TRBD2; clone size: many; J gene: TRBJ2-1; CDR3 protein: CASSGLAMDEQFF; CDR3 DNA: TGTGCCAGCTCGGGACTAGCGATGGATGAGCAGTTCTTC
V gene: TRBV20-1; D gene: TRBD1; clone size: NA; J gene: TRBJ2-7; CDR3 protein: CSAHRDRQYYEQYF; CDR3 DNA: TGCAGTGCTCACCGGGACAGACAGTACTACGAGCAGTACTTC
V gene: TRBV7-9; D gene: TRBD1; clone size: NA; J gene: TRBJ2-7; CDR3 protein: CASSMTGVNYEQYF; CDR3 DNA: TGTGCCAGCAGCATGACAGGGGTCAACTACGAGCAGTACTTC
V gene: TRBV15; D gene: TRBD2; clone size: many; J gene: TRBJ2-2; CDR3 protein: CATTAPWAGGKTGELFF; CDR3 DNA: TGTGCCACCACCGCGCCATGGGCGGGAGGAAAGACCGGGGAGCTGTTTTTT
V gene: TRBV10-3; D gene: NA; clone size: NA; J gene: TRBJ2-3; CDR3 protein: CAISEPTVSTDTQYF; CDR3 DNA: TGTGCCATCAGTGAGCCGACGGTGAGCACAGATACGCAGTATTTT
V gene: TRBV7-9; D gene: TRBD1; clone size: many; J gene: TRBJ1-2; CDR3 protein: CASSLGTGGRYGYTF; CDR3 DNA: TGTGCCAGCAGCTTAGGGACAGGGGGCCGCTATGGCTACACCTTC
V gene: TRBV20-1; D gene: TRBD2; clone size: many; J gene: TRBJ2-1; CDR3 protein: CSARLLAGGNNEQFF; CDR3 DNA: TGCAGTGCTAGACTTCTAGCGGGAGGGAACAATGAGCAGTTCTTC
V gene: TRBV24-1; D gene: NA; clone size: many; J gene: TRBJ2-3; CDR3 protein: CATRETNTDAQYF; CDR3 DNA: TGTGCCACCAGGGAGACGAACACAGATGCGCAGTATTTT
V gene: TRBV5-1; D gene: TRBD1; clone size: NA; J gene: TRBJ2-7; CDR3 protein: CASSLTGALYEQYF; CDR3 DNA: TGCGCCAGCAGCTTGACAGGGGCATTGTACGAGCAGTACTTC
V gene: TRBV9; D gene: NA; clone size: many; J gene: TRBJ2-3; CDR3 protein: CASKALDYTDTQYF; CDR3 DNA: TGTGCCAGCAAGGCGCTAGATTACACAGATACGCAGTATTTT
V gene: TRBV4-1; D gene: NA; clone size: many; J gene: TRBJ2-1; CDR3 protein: CASSQDWSSYNEQFF; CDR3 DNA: TGCGCCAGCAGCCAAGATTGGAGCTCCTACAATGAGCAGTTCTTC
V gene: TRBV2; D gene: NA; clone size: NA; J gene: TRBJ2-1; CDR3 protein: CATSYVNNEQFF; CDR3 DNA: TGTGCCACCAGTTACGTCAACAATGAGCAGTTCTTC
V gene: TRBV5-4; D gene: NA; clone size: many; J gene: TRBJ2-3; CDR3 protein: CASSSPPGSTDTQYF; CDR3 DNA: TGTGCCAGCAGCTCCCCTCCAGGAAGCACAGATACGCAGTATTTT
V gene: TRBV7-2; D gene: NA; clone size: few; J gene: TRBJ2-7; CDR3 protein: CASSLARGGGGYEQYF; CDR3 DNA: TGTGCCAGCAGCTTAGCCCGGGGAGGGGGCGGCTACGAGCAGTACTTC
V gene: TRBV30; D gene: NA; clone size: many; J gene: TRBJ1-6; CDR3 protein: CAWTPKGRSPLHF; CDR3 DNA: TGTGCCTGGACCCCAAAAGGTCGTTCACCCCTCCACTTT
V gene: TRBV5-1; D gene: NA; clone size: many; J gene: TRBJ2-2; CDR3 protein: CASRRAVRFNTGELFF; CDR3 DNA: TGCGCCAGCAGAAGAGCAGTTAGGTTCAACACCGGGGAGCTGTTTTTT
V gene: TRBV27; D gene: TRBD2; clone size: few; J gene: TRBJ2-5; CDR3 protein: CASSRGGGGIQETQYF; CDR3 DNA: TGTGCCAGCAGTCGGGGGGGAGGAGGCATACAAGAGACCCAGTACTTC
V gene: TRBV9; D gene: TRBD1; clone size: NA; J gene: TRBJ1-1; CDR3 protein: CASSLQGGMNTEAFF; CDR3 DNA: TGTGCCAGCAGCTTGCAGGGGGGGATGAACACTGAAGCTTTCTTT
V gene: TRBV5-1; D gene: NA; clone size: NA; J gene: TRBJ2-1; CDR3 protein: CASRPGGNEQFF; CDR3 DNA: TGCGCCAGCAGGCCAGGGGGGAATGAGCAGTTCTTC
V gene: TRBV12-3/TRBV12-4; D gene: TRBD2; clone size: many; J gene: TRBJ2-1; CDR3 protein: CASSSGTYNEQFF; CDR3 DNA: TGTGCCAGCAGCAGCGGGACCTACAATGAGCAGTTCTTC
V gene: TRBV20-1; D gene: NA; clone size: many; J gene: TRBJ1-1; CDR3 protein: CSARVGALEAFF; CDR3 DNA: TGCAGTGCTAGAGTTGGAGCCCTTGAAGCTTTCTTT
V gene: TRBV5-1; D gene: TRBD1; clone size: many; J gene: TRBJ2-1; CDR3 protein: CASAGTGANEQFF; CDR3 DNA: TGCGCCAGCGCGGGGACAGGGGCCAATGAGCAGTTCTTC
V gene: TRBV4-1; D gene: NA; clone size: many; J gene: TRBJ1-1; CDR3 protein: CASSQETLNTEAFF; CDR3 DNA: TGCGCCAGCAGCCAAGAGACGCTGAACACTGAAGCTTTCTTT
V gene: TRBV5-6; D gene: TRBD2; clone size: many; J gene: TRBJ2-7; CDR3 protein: CASSLSSKVIAGNSYEQYF; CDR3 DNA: TGTGCCAGCAGCTTGTCGTCTAAGGTCATAGCGGGGAACTCCTACGAGCAGTACTTC
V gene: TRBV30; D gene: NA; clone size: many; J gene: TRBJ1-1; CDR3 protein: CAWSVGGTTEAFF; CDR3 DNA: TGTGCCTGGAGTGTGGGCGGTACCACTGAAGCTTTCTTT
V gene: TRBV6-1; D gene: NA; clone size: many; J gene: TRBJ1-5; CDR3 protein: CASMESNQPQHF; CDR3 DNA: TGTGCCAGCATGGAAAGCAATCAGCCCCAGCATTTT
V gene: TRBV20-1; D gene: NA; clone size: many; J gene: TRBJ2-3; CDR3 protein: CRDEQRTSTDTQYF; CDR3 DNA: TGCAGGGACGAACAGCGGACTAGCACAGATACGCAGTATTTT
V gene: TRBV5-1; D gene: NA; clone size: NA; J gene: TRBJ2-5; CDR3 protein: CASSLDPSQETQYF; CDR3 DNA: TGCGCCAGCAGCTTGGATCCAAGCCAAGAGACCCAGTACTTC
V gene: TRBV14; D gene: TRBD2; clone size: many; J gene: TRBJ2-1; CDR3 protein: CASSPTGTSGSYNEQFF; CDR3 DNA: TGTGCCAGCAGCCCCACCGGGACTAGCGGGAGCTACAATGAGCAGTTCTTC
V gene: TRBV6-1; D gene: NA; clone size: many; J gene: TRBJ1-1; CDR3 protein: CASSPGGRVFTEAFF; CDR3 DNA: TGTGCCAGCAGCCCCGGGGGCAGAGTGTTCACTGAAGCTTTCTTT
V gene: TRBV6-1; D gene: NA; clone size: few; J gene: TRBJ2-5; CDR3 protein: CASSYGGGRGRETQYF; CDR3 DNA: TGTGCCAGCAGTTACGGAGGTGGCCGGGGTCGGGAGACCCAGTACTTC
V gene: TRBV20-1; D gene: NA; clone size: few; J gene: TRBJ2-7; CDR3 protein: CSAPGPGMSYEQYF; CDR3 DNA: TGCAGTGCCCCCGGGCCCGGGATGTCCTACGAGCAGTATTTC
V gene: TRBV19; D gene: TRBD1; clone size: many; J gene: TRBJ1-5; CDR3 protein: CASSISTGASNQPQHF; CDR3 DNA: TGTGCCAGTAGTATCTCTACAGGGGCGAGTAATCAGCCCCAGCATTTT
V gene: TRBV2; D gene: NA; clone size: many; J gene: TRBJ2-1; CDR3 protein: CASGAINEQFF; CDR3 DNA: TGTGCCAGCGGGGCCATCAATGAGCAGTTCTTC